This passage covers 29 T cell receptor beta chains from one sample sequenced in a study of T-cell reconstitution after alpha-beta-depleted transplantation in children. The TCRbeta library was prepared with unique molecular identifiers. TCRdb fed the PCR reads into MiXCR, producing one record per CDR3 protein. This table holds about 110,000 distinct CDR3 sequences, 6.4% found once. The sequences come from PBMCs, mostly from graft donor cells, collected 360 days after TCRalphabeta/CD19-depleted stem cell transplant. Receptor source: a male patient between 2 and 10 years old who had a stem cell transplant for acute lymphoblastic leukemia, so the T cells may come from the graft donor.

This rearrangement joins TRBV4-2 to TRBJ1-5; D is perhaps TRBD1 (5 bases). This CDR3 comprises 13 residues. Trimming shortened V by 6 bases and J by 7 bases, and 13 bases separated the two germline ends. CDR1 and CDR2 from the germline V gene are LGHNA and YNFKEQ. CDR3 amino acids: CASSPDEGQPQHF. The CDR3 nucleotides read TGTGCCAGCAGTCCCGACGAGGGGCAGCCCCAGCATTTT.

This clonotype showed up just a few times. The chain carries TRBV12-3 or TRBV12-4 and TRBJ2-3; no firm D call. This CDR3 is 19 amino acids long. V was cut by 0 bases and J by 2 bases, with 21 bases left in between. The CDR3 protein is CASSLASFKGWQYTDTQYF. In DNA form, the CDR3 reads TGTGCCAGCAGTTTAGCGTCGTTTAAAGGGTGGCAGTACACAGATACGCAGTATTTT.

This clonotype has more than one count but fewer than ten. The chain has TRBV7-9 and TRBJ1-4; D is unclear. Trimming removed 2 bases at V and 2 bases at J, with 6 bases between. The CDR3 contains 14 residues. Germline CDR1 reads SEHNR; CDR2 reads FQNEAQ (reference sequence). This CDR3 is CASSLKGTNEKLFF. In DNA, the CDR3 is TGTGCCAGCAGCTTAAAAGGGACTAATGAAAAACTGTTTTTT.

The rearrangement links TRBV28 to TRBJ2-7; 7 nucleotides agree with TRBD1. V dropped 7 bases and J dropped 3; count of bases not matched to a gene: 6. CDR3 length: 13 residues. Per the germline V gene, CDR1 is MDHEN and CDR2 is SYDVKM. The CDR3 reads CASNPTGFYEQYF. The CDR3 coding sequence is TGTGCCAGCAACCCGACAGGGTTCTACGAGCAGTACTTC.

This clonotype came up a few times. This chain connects TRBV14 to TRBJ1-2; D not resolved. V gave up 1 base and J gave up 8 bases, with 14 bases separating them. This CDR3 has 14 amino acids. Germline V gene lookup returns CDR1 SGHDN and CDR2 FVKESK. CDR3 sequence reads: CASSQGPRRRGYTF. The DNA for the CDR3 is TGTGCCAGCAGCCAAGGTCCCAGGCGCAGGGGCTACACCTTC.

This clonotype was seen only a few times. The chain couples TRBV27 to TRBJ1-2; D may be TRBD1 (5 bases). The CDR3 is 16 amino acids. Trimming removed 0 bases at V and 4 bases at J, with 15 bases between. The V gene's germline CDR1 is MNHEY and CDR2 SMNVEV (reference sequence). DNA for the CDR3: TGTGCCAGCAGTTTATCGCGGGGGTCTTCCTTCTATGGCTACACCTTC. Protein sequence: CASSLSRGSSFYGYTF.

There are many counts of this clonotype. The gene calls are TRBV25-1 and TRBJ2-7; the match to TRBD1 covers 9 bases. The trim removed 4 bases at V and 2 bases at J, leaving 3 bases unmatched. The CDR3 covers 14 residues. Per the germline V gene, CDR1 is MGHDK and CDR2 is SYGVNS. The CDR3 nucleotides are TGTGCCAGCAGTGCTAGGGACAGGGCCTACGAGCAGTACTTC. This sequence encodes CASSARDRAYEQYF.

The chain recombines TRBV27 with TRBJ2-4; D remains unclear. The CDR3 spans 14 residues. V shed 3 bases and J shed 6 bases, with 12 bases lying between them. The germline CDR1 and CDR2 sequences are MNHEY and SMNVEV (reference sequence). CDR3 loop: CASSFSRNLNIQYF. The DNA of the CDR3 is TGTGCCAGCAGTTTTTCCCGGAACCTAAACATTCAGTACTTC.

This clonotype showed up many times. This rearrangement joins TRBV2 to TRBJ2-4, with D uncertain. The CDR3 sequence is 14 residues long. Trimming removed 0 bases from V and 8 bases from J, with 11 bases in between. Germline CDR1 and CDR2: SNHLY and FYNNEI. In nucleotides, the CDR3 is TGTGCCAGCAGTGAAGCAAGGTATTCGGACATTCAGTACTTC. This codes for CASSEARYSDIQYF.

This clonotype was found many times. This chain joins TRBV5-1 and TRBJ2-5, with D perhaps being TRBD1 or TRBD2 (5 bases each). The CDR3 is 16 amino acids. The germline gives CDR1 SGHRS, CDR2 YFSETQ. Trimming shortened V by 1 base and J by 2 bases, and 15 bases separated the two germline ends. CDR3 in amino acids: CASSLIGGRRQETQYF. In DNA form, the CDR3 reads TGCGCCAGCAGCTTGATTGGGGGAAGGCGGCAAGAGACCCAGTACTTC.

The table lists this clonotype with a few counts. J is TRBJ2-5 and V is TRBV19; D possibly matches TRBD1 or TRBD2 (5 bases each). Per germline, CDR1 LNHDA and CDR2 SQIVND (reference sequence). CDR3 size: 14 residues. V was cut by 1 base and J by 5 bases, with 11 bases left in between. The DNA for the CDR3 is TGTGCCAGTAGTATAGTCGGGGCTGGGGAGACCCAGTACTTC. The encoded protein is CASSIVGAGETQYF.

This clonotype was seen at least ten times. The chain recombines TRBV27 with TRBJ2-3; perhaps TRBD1 as D (6 bases). V lost 5 bases and J 7 bases, leaving 22 bases between the germline ends. Germline V CDR1 and CDR2: MNHEY, SMNVEV (reference sequence). There are 16 residues in the CDR3. This chain's CDR3 is CASSPSQGPVFYTQYF. CDR3 nucleotides: TGTGCCAGCAGTCCCAGCCAGGGGCCCGTTTTCTATACGCAGTATTTT.

V is TRBV7-6 and J is TRBJ2-7; D is unresolved. Germline V gene sequence: CDR1 SGHVS, CDR2 FNYEAQ. The V end was cut by 5 bases, the J end by 0 bases, with 8 bases between. The CDR3 runs 13 residues. CDR3 nucleotides: TGTGCCAGCAGCCCCTCCGGCTCCTACGAGCAGTACTTC. It encodes CASSPSGSYEQYF.

This clonotype was seen a handful of times. The rearrangement uses TRBV4-3 and TRBJ2-1; D may be TRBD2 (7 bases). CDR3 size: 15 residues. Germline loops: CDR1 LGHNA, CDR2 YSLEER. Trimming took off 4 bases at V and 5 bases at J, with 15 bases between the two ends. CDR3: CASSPGLGGNNEQFF. The CDR3 nucleotides read TGCGCCAGCAGCCCCGGACTAGGGGGTAACAATGAGCAGTTCTTC.

Ten or more counts support this clonotype. The chain employs TRBV28 and TRBJ1-6; D uncertain. Germline lookup yields CDR1 MDHEN and CDR2 SYDVKM. This CDR3 contains 12 residues. Trimming took off 4 bases at V and 6 bases at J, with 4 bases between the two ends. The CDR3 spells CASSYGNSPLHF. CDR3 nucleotides: TGTGCCAGCAGTTATGGTAATTCACCCCTCCACTTT.

This clonotype was counted many times. The V gene is TRBV11-2, the J gene TRBJ2-5, with 8 bases matching TRBD2. V lost 5 bases, J lost 2 bases, and 10 bases stayed unmatched. The CDR3 extends over 16 amino acids. From germline, CDR1 is SGHAT and CDR2 FQNNGV. CDR3 loop: CASSAGTSILQETQYF. CDR3 coding DNA: TGTGCCAGCAGCGCCGGGACTAGTATTCTGCAAGAGACCCAGTACTTC.

This clonotype was seen many times. This chain uses TRBV12-3 or TRBV12-4 with TRBJ2-3; D is perhaps TRBD1 or TRBD2 (5 bases each). CDR3 length: 14 residues. The V gene lost 1 base and the J gene lost 5 bases, with 10 bases spanning the gap. The CDR3 protein is CASSLVLGVDTQYF. In DNA, the CDR3 is TGTGCCAGCAGTTTAGTATTGGGGGTAGATACGCAGTATTTT.

This clonotype was observed many times. The chain uses TRBV7-6 and TRBJ2-7, with 7 bases lining up with TRBD1. This CDR3 has 16 amino acids. Germline lookup yields CDR1 SGHVS and CDR2 FNYEAQ. V was pared by 5 bases and J by 1 base, with 11 bases of the junction left unmatched. This CDR3 is CASSKNPGQSSYEQYF. CDR3 DNA: TGTGCCAGCAGCAAAAACCCGGGACAGAGTTCCTACGAGCAGTACTTC.

This clonotype has just a few counts. Its ends do not fully match the called genes, so a read error is possible. V gene TRBV20-1 combines with J gene TRBJ2-2, with D possibly being TRBD1 (5 bases). The CDR3 is made up of 16 amino acids. Germline CDR1 DFQATT, CDR2 SNEGSKA (reference sequence). CDR3 in DNA: TGCTGTGCTAGAGATAGAAGGACACACAACACCGGGGAGCTGTTTTTT. It is translated as CCARDRRTHNTGELFF.

V usage is TRBV7-8 and J usage is TRBJ2-7; D remains ambiguous. From germline, CDR1 is SGHVS and CDR2 FQNEAQ. Trimming shortened V by 2 bases and J by 3 bases, and 5 bases separated the two germline ends. The CDR3 is 12 residues long. The CDR3 loop is CASSLLIYEQYF. The DNA of the CDR3 is TGTGCCAGCAGCTTACTAATCTACGAGCAGTACTTC.

This clonotype was seen ten or more times. The J gene is TRBJ2-2, the V gene TRBV7-7, with a tentative D call TRBD2 (5 bases). Trimming removed 8 bases from V and 5 bases from J, with 18 bases in between. The CDR3 covers 15 residues. Germline-derived CDR1 and CDR2 are SSHAT and FNYEAQ (reference sequence). The CDR3: CASCPGLPRTGELFF. The CDR3 region has the DNA TGTGCCAGCTGTCCCGGACTCCCGCGTACCGGGGAGCTGTTTTTT.

The genes are TRBV13 and TRBJ2-1; TRBD2 aligns across 12 bases. CDR1 and CDR2 from the germline V gene are PRHDT and FYEKMQ (reference sequence). The CDR3 is made up of 18 amino acids. The J segment lost 0 bases and the V segment lost 4 bases, leaving 7 bases of the junction unmatched. The CDR3 reads CASSSGTSGLSSYNEQFF. CDR3 in DNA: TGTGCCAGCAGCTCCGGGACTAGCGGGCTGAGCTCCTACAATGAGCAGTTCTTC.

This clonotype was detected a few times. The chain carries TRBV9 and TRBJ2-5, with 12 nucleotides matching TRBD2. The CDR3 is 16 residues long. Germline V CDR1 and CDR2: SGDLS, YYNGEE. V was pared by 3 bases and J by 4 bases, with 7 bases of the junction left unmatched. CDR3 DNA sequence: TGTGCCAGCAGCGCTAGCGGGAGGGCCGGTAGAGAGACCCAGTACTTC. Translating it yields CASSASGRAGRETQYF.

At least ten counts were recorded for this clonotype. The chain employs TRBV20-1 and TRBJ2-1, with 9 bases aligning to TRBD2. CDR3 length: 14 residues. Germline lookup yields CDR1 DFQATT and CDR2 SNEGSKA (reference sequence). The V gene end was trimmed by 3 bases and the J gene end by 4 bases; junction bases not matched to a gene: 4. CDR3 DNA: TGCAGTGCTAGGGGTAGCGGGAGATACAATGAGCAGTTCTTC. Encoded protein: CSARGSGRYNEQFF.

This clonotype was seen a few times. This chain links TRBV28 with TRBJ2-3; TRBD2 might be the D (5 bases). Per germline, CDR1 MDHEN and CDR2 SYDVKM. Trimming removed 8 bases from V and 5 bases from J, with 23 bases in between. This CDR3 contains 16 residues. CDR3 region: CASRPRGSEGGDTQYF. Here the CDR3 DNA reads TGTGCCAGCCGACCCCGTGGTAGCGAAGGTGGAGATACGCAGTATTTT.

The chain carries TRBV27 and TRBJ1-2; D might be TRBD1 (6 bases). Looked up from germline, CDR1 is MNHEY and CDR2 is SMNVEV (reference sequence). Between the trimmed V and J ends, which lost 3 bases and 8 bases, there was a span of 13 bases. This CDR3 contains 13 residues. Here the CDR3 reads CASSLPGARGYTF. As DNA, the CDR3 is TGTGCCAGCAGTTTGCCGGGGGCGAGGGGCTACACCTTC.

Ten or more counts support this clonotype. This rearrangement joins TRBV28 to TRBJ2-7; tentatively, D is TRBD1 (5 bases). The V and J ends lost 6 bases and 4 bases respectively, with 16 bases between them. Germline CDR1 is MDHEN and CDR2 is SYDVKM. The CDR3 is 14 amino acids. The CDR3 DNA reads as TGTGCCAGCAGCCCAGGGTCGATTTATTACGAGCAGTACTTC. Amino acids: CASSPGSIYYEQYF.

This clonotype was detected many times. The CDR3 sequence is CASSFGRTYEQYF. The CDR3 DNA reads TGCGCCAGCAGCTTTGGCAGGACCTACGAGCAGTACTTC. V gene TRBV5-1 combines with J gene TRBJ2-7, with D unclear. Germline V gives CDR1 SGHRS, CDR2 YFSETQ. The CDR3 consists of 13 residues. V was trimmed by 2 bases and J by 2 bases, leaving 8 bases between them.

This clonotype was seen more than once but under ten times. The genes are TRBV28 and TRBJ2-7; D remains unclear. Germline V gene data show CDR1 as MDHEN and CDR2 as SYDVKM. Trimming took off 5 bases at V and 2 bases at J, with 16 bases between the two ends. This CDR3 contains 15 residues. The CDR3 is CASSLRVSPPYEQYF. The CDR3 DNA reads TGTGCCAGCAGTCTCCGGGTCTCACCACCCTACGAGCAGTACTTC.